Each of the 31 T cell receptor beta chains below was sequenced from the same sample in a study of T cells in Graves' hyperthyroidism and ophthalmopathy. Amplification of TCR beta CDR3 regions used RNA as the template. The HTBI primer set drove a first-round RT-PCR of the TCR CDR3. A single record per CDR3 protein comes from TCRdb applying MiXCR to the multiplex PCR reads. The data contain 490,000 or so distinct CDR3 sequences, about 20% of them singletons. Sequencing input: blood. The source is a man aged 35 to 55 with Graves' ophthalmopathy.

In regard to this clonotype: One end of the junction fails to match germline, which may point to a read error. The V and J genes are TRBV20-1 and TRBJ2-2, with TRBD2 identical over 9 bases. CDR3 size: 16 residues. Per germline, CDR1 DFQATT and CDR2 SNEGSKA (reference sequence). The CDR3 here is CSAREPQRGATGELVF. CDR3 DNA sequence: TGCAGTGCTAGAGAGCCGCAGCGGGGGGCCACCGGGGAGCTGGTTTTT.

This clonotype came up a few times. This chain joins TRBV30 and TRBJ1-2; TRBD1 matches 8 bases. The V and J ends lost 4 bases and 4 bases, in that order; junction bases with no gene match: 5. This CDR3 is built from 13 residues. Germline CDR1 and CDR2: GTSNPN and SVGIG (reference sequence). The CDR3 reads CAWKRTGTYGYTF. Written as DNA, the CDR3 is TGTGCCTGGAAAAGGACAGGGACCTATGGCTACACCTTC.

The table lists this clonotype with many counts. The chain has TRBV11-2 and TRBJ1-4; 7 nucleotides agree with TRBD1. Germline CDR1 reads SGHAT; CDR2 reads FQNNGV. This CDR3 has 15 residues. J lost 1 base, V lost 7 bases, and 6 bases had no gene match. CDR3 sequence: CASTLRDRTNEKLFF. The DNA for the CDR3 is TGTGCCAGCACCCTAAGGGACAGAACTAATGAAAAACTGTTTTTT.

The DNA for the CDR3 is TGTGCCAGCAGTGGGCAGGGAGGGCACAATGAGCAGTTCTTC. Translated: CASSGQGGHNEQFF. The V call is TRBV6-2 or TRBV6-3, the J call TRBJ2-1; TRBD2 matches 7 bases. Trimming at V came to 5 bases and at J to 5 bases, leaving 6 bases not matched to a gene. The CDR3 spans 14 residues. Per the germline V gene, CDR1 is MNHEY and CDR2 is SVGEGT.

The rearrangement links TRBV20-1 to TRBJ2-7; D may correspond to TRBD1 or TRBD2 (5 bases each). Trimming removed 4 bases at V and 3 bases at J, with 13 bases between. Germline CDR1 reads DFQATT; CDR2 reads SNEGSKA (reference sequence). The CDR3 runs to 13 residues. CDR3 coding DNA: TGCAGTGCTACCACGGGACGTCACTACGAGCAGTACTTC. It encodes CSATTGRHYEQYF.

CDR3: CASSYSTGQEKLFF. The CDR3 nucleotides read TGTGCCAGCAGTTACTCGACCGGGCAGGAAAAACTGTTTTTT. V is TRBV6-5 and J is TRBJ1-4; D remains ambiguous. CDR1 MNHEY and CDR2 SVGAGI come from the germline V gene. This CDR3 contains 14 residues. Trimming stripped 0 bases from V and 8 bases from J, with 10 bases between.

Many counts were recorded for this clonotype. The CDR3 nucleotides are TGCAGCGTTCACCCGACAGGGATTATCACAGATACGCAGTATTTT. It is translated as CSVHPTGIITDTQYF. The V and J genes are TRBV29-1 and TRBJ2-3, with 7 bases aligning to TRBD1. Germline V gene data show CDR1 as SQVTM and CDR2 as ANQGSEA. The CDR3 has 15 residues. The trim removed 5 bases at V and 2 bases at J, leaving 10 bases unmatched.

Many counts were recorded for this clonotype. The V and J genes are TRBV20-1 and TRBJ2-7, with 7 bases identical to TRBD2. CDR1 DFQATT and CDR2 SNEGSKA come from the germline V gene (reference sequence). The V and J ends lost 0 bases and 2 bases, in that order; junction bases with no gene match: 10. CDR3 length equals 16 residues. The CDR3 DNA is TGCAGTGCTAGAGATTCGGGAAGCGGGGTTACCTACGAGCAGTACTTC. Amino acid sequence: CSARDSGSGVTYEQYF.

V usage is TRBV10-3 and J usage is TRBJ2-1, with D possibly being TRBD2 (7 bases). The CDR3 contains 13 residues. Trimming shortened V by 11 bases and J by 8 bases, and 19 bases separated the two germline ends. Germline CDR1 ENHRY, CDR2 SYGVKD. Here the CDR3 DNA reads TGTGCCGTGGGGGGCGGGAGCGGGTATGAGCAGTTCTTC. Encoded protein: CAVGGGSGYEQFF.

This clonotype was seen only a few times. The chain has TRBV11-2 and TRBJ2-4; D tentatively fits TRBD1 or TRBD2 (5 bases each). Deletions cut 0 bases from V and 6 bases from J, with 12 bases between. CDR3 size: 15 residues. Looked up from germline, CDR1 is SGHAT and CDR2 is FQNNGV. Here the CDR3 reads CASSLDGTSRNIQYF. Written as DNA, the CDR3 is TGTGCCAGCAGCTTAGACGGGACCAGCCGAAACATTCAGTACTTC. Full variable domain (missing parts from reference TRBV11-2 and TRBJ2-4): EAGVAQSPRYKIIEKRQSVAFWCNPISGHATLYWYQQILGQGPKLLIQFQNNGVVDDSQLPKDRFSAERLKGVDSTLKIQPAKLEDSAVYLCASSLDGTSRNIQYFGAGTRLSVL.

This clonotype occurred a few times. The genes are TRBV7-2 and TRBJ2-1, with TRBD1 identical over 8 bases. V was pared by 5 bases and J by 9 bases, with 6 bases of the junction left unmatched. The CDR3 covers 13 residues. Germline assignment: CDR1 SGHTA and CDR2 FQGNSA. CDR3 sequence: CASSAQGVGEQFF. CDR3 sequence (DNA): TGTGCCAGCAGCGCACAGGGGGTCGGTGAGCAGTTCTTC.

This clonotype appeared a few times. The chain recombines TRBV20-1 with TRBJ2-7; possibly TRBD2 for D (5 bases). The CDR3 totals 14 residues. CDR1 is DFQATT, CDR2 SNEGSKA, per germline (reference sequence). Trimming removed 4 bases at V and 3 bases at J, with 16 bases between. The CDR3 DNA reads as TGCAGTGCTATCTCTGCGGGTGAGCTCTACGAGCAGTACTTC. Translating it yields CSAISAGELYEQYF.

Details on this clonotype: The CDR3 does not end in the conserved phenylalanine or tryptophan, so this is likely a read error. The CDR3 region is CASRLSGTGPYEQYL. Written as DNA, the CDR3 is TGTGCCAGCAGACTTTCCGGGACAGGGCCCTACGAGCAGTACCTC. This rearrangement joins TRBV6-2 or TRBV6-3 to TRBJ2-7; 9 positions agree with TRBD1. Trimming cost V 6 bases and J 2 bases; bases outside gene matches: 8. The germline gives CDR1 MNHEY, CDR2 SVGEGT. This CDR3 region has 15 residues.

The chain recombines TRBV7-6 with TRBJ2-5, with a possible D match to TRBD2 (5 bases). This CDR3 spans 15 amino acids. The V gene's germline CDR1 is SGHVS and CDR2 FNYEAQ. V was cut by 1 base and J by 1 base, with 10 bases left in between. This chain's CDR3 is CASSLGTSLQETQYF. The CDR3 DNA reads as TGTGCCAGCAGCTTAGGTACTAGTCTCCAAGAGACCCAGTACTTC.

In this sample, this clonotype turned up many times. DNA of the CDR3: TGTGCCAGCAGCTTAGCGGGAAGAAGTGGGGAGCTGTTTTTT. Amino acid sequence: CASSLAGRSGELFF. V and J are TRBV7-3 and TRBJ2-2; tentative D call: TRBD2 (6 bases). Between the trimmed V and J ends, which lost 2 bases and 8 bases, there was a span of 12 bases. This CDR3 has 14 amino acids. Per the germline V gene, CDR1 is SGHTA and CDR2 is FQGTGA.

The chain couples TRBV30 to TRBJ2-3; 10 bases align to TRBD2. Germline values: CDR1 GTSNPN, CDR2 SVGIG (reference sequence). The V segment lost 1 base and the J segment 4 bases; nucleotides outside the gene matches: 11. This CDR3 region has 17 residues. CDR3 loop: CAWSAAGLARYPDTQYF. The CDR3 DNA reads TGTGCCTGGAGTGCCGCGGGACTAGCGCGGTATCCAGATACGCAGTATTTT.

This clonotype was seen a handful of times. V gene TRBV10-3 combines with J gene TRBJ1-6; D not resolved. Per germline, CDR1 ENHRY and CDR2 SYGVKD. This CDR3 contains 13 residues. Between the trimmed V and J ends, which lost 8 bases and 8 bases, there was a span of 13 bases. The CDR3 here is CAIGGMNDSPLHF. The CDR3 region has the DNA TGTGCCATCGGCGGGATGAACGATTCACCCCTCCACTTT.

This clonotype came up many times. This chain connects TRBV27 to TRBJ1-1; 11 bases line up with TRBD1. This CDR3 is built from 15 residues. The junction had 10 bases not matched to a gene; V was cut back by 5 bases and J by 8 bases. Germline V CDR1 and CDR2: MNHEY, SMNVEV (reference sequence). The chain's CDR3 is CASSKWTGGYPEAFF. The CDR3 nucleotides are TGTGCCAGCAGTAAATGGACAGGGGGCTATCCCGAAGCTTTCTTT.

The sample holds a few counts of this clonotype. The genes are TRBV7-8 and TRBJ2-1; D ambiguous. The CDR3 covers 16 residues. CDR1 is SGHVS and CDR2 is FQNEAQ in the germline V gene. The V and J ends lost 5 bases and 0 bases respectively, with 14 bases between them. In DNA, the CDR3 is TGTGCCAGCAGCCAAGGAATATCTGACTCCTACAATGAGCAGTTCTTC. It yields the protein CASSQGISDSYNEQFF.

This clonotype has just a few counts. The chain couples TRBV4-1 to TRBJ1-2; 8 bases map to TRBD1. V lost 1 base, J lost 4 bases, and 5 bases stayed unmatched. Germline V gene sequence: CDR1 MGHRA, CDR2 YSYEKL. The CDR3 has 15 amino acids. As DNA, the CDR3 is TGCGCCAGCAGCCAAGTCGAGACAGGGGTCTATGGCTACACCTTC. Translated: CASSQVETGVYGYTF.

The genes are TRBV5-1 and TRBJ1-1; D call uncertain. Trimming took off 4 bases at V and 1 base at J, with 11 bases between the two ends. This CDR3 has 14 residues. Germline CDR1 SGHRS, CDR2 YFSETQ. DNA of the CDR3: TGCGCCAGCAGCACAGCTGTCGCGAACACTGAAGCTTTCTTT. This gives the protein CASSTAVANTEAFF. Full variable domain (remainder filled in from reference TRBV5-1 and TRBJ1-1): KAGVTQTPRYLIKTRGQQVTLSCSPISGHRSVSWYQQTPGQGLQFLFEYFSETQRNKGNFPGRFSGRQFSNSRSEMNVSTLELGDSALYLCASSTAVANTEAFFGQGTRLTVV.

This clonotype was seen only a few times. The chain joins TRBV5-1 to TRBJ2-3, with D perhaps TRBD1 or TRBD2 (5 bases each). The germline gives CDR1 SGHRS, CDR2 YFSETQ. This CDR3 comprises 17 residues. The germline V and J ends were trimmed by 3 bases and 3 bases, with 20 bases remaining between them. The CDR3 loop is CASSSLLPGQGTDTQYF. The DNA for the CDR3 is TGCGCCAGCAGCTCCCTTCTCCCGGGGCAGGGAACAGATACGCAGTATTTT.

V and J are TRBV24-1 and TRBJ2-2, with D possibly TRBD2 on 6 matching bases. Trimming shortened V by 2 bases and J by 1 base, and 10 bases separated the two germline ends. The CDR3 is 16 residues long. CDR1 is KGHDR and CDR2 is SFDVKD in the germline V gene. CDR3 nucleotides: TGTGCCACCAGTGATTGGGGGGATCTGAACACCGGGGAGCTGTTTTTT. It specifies CATSDWGDLNTGELFF.

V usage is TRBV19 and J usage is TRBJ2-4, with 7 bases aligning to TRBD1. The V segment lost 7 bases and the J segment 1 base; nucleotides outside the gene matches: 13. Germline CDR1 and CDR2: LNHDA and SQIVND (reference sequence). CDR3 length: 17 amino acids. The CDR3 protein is CASTETGTWKAKNIQYF. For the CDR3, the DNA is TGTGCCAGTACTGAGACAGGGACGTGGAAGGCCAAAAACATTCAGTACTTC.

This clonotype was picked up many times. The CDR3 DNA is TGCGCCAGCAGCAGGACAGGAAACGAGCAGTACTTC. Its protein product is CASSRTGNEQYF. The rearrangement links TRBV5-1 to TRBJ2-7; TRBD1 matches at 7 bases. Unmatched junction bases numbered 3, after V lost 4 bases and J lost 5 bases. This CDR3 has 12 residues. Germline values: CDR1 SGHRS, CDR2 YFSETQ.

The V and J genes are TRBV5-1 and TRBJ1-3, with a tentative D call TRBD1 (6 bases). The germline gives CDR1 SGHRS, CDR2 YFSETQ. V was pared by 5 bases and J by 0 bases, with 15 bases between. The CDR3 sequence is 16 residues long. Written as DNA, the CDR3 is TGCGCCAGCAGTCGTAATCGGGACACCTCTGGAAACACCATATATTTT. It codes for CASSRNRDTSGNTIYF.

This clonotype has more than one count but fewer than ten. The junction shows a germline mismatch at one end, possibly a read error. The CDR3 region has the DNA TGTGCCAGCAGTGAACCTCGGACAGGCGGTGACACCGGGGAGCCGTTTTTT. It encodes CASSEPRTGGDTGEPFF. V usage is TRBV2 and J usage is TRBJ2-2; 7 bases are a match to TRBD1. Per germline, CDR1 SNHLY and CDR2 FYNNEI. There are 17 residues in the CDR3.

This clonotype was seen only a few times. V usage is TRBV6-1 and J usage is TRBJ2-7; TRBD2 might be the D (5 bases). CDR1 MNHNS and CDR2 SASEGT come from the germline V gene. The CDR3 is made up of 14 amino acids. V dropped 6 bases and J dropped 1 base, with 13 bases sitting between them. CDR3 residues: CASRAPGSSYEQYF. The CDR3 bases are TGTGCCAGCAGGGCCCCGGGGTCGTCCTACGAGCAGTACTTC.

CDR3 nucleotide sequence: TGCAGCGTTGGCAGGGAGGGCACCGGGGAGCTGTTTTTT. Amino acid sequence: CSVGREGTGELFF. This rearrangement joins TRBV29-1 to TRBJ2-2; the match to TRBD2 covers 7 bases. The CDR3 extends over 13 amino acids. J lost 4 bases, V lost 4 bases, and 3 bases had no gene match. Germline V CDR1 and CDR2: SQVTM, ANQGSEA.

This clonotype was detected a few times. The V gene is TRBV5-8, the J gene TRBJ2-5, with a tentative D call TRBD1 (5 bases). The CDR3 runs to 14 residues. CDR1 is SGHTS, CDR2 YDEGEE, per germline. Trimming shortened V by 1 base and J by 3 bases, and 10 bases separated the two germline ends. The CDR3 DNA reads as TGTGCCAGCAGCTTGTGGCAGGGTAAAGAGACCCAGTACTTC. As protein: CASSLWQGKETQYF.

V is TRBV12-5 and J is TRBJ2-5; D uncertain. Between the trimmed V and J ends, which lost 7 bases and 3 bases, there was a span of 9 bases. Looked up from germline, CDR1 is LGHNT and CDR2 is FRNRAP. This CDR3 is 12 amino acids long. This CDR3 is CASDIEKETQYF. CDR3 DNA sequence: TGTGCTAGTGATATAGAGAAAGAGACCCAGTACTTC. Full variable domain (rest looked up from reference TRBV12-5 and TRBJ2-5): DARVTQTPRHKVTEMGQEVTMRCQPILGHNTVFWYRQTMMQGLELLAYFRNRAPLDDSGMPKDRFSAEMPDATLATLKIQPSEPRDSAVYFCASDIEKETQYFGPGTRLLVL.